This is a list of T cell receptor beta chains from one sample in a study of T cell repertoires in cytomegalovirus infection. In TCRdb, the reads were re-called with MiXCR into one record per CDR3 protein. The sample shows about 900,000 distinct CDR3 sequences, approximately 31% of them seen only once. No antigen has been identified for these receptors. The sequences come from cultured CD8+ T cells from PBMCs, collected from culture after CMV antigen stimulation. These receptors all stem from a human donor in good health (CMV status not recorded). Some clones in this sample may be carry-over from other donors' samples. The CDR3 runs from the conserved cysteine through the conserved F or W. Each record gives: D gene, J gene, clone size, V gene, CDR3 DNA, CDR3 protein. D genes are given only for firm matches. Clone size is not always given. Where it is, it says once, few, many or a class for expanded clones.

d_call: TRBD1
j_call: TRBJ1-5
clone_size: few
v_call: TRBV7-6
cdr3_nt: TGTGCCAGCAGCGCCGCCGGGACAGGGGGGGGCAATCAGCCCCAGCATTTT
cdr3_aa: CASSAAGTGGGNQPQHF

d_call: TRBD2
j_call: TRBJ2-5
clone_size: .
v_call: TRBV4-1
cdr3_nt: TGCGCCAGCAGCCAACAACCTAGCGGGGACATCCAAGAGACCCAGTACTTC
cdr3_aa: CASSQQPSGDIQETQYF

d_call: .
j_call: TRBJ2-5
clone_size: .
v_call: TRBV6-6
cdr3_nt: TGTGCCAGCATCCCAACCGGGGAAGAGACCCAGTACTTC
cdr3_aa: CASIPTGEETQYF

d_call: .
j_call: TRBJ2-1
clone_size: .
v_call: TRBV12-3/TRBV12-4
cdr3_nt: TGTGCCAGCAGCAAGGACCCCGATGAGCAGTTCTTC
cdr3_aa: CASSKDPDEQFF

d_call: .
j_call: TRBJ1-2
clone_size: .
v_call: TRBV5-6
cdr3_nt: TGTGCCAGCCGAGCTGGGGGTGTCTATGGCTACACCTTC
cdr3_aa: CASRAGGVYGYTF

d_call: TRBD1
j_call: TRBJ2-5
clone_size: once
v_call: TRBV7-4
cdr3_nt: TGTGCCAGCAGCCAAACCGTCGGACAGGGGGCCCGAGAGACCCAGTACTTC
cdr3_aa: CASSQTVGQGARETQYF

d_call: .
j_call: TRBJ2-3
clone_size: few
v_call: TRBV7-9
cdr3_nt: TGTGCCAGCAGCCCATCCACAGGGTCAGATACGCAGTATTTT
cdr3_aa: CASSPSTGSDTQYF

d_call: .
j_call: TRBJ2-3
clone_size: few
v_call: TRBV27
cdr3_nt: TGTGCCAGCAGTTCCGGGGTGACCGGAGGAACAGATACGCAGTATTTT
cdr3_aa: CASSSGVTGGTDTQYF

d_call: .
j_call: TRBJ2-1
clone_size: many
v_call: TRBV7-9
cdr3_nt: TGTGCCAGCAGCCTGCGGGACAGCCTATACAATGAGCAGTTCTTC
cdr3_aa: CASSLRDSLYNEQFF

d_call: .
j_call: TRBJ1-2
clone_size: few
v_call: TRBV20-1
cdr3_nt: TGCAGTGCTGAAAAAATGGACCTGCGGGGCTATGGCTACACCTTC
cdr3_aa: CSAEKMDLRGYGYTF

d_call: .
j_call: TRBJ1-5
clone_size: .
v_call: TRBV19
cdr3_nt: TGTGCCAGTAGAGTGTGGGACGGCCAGGCCCAGCATTTT
cdr3_aa: CASRVWDGQAQHF

d_call: TRBD2
j_call: TRBJ2-1
clone_size: many
v_call: TRBV7-2
cdr3_nt: TGTGCCAGCAGCTTAGGCGGGGCCGTCGGGACTAGACTATACAATGAGCAGTTCTTC
cdr3_aa: CASSLGGAVGTRLYNEQFF

d_call: .
j_call: TRBJ2-3
clone_size: few
v_call: TRBV7-6
cdr3_nt: TGTGCCAGCAGCTCCGTTTCAGGAGATACGCAGTATTTT
cdr3_aa: CASSSVSGDTQYF

d_call: .
j_call: TRBJ1-5
clone_size: .
v_call: TRBV7-6
cdr3_nt: TGTGCCAGCAGCGACGGGAGTTATCAGCCCCAGCATTTT
cdr3_aa: CASSDGSYQPQHF

d_call: .
j_call: TRBJ2-1
clone_size: few
v_call: TRBV5-6
cdr3_nt: TGTGCCAGCAGCCCCAAGCCGGGGAGTGAGCAGTTCTTC
cdr3_aa: CASSPKPGSEQFF

d_call: .
j_call: TRBJ2-6
clone_size: .
v_call: TRBV28
cdr3_nt: TGTGCCAGCAGGCCTCTGCAGGGAGGTGGGGCCAACGTCCTGACTTTC
cdr3_aa: CASRPLQGGGANVLTF

d_call: .
j_call: TRBJ2-1
clone_size: .
v_call: TRBV4-2
cdr3_nt: TGTGCCAGCAGCCAAGAGAGCCAGGCCTCCTACAATGAGCAGTTCTTC
cdr3_aa: CASSQESQASYNEQFF

d_call: TRBD1
j_call: TRBJ1-1
clone_size: many
v_call: TRBV7-6
cdr3_nt: TGTGCCAGCAGCTTAGCAGGGGGCGCCTTGAACACTGAAGCTTTCTTT
cdr3_aa: CASSLAGGALNTEAFF

d_call: .
j_call: TRBJ1-2
clone_size: .
v_call: TRBV24-1
cdr3_nt: TGTGCCACCAGTGATTTCTATGGCTACACCTTC
cdr3_aa: CATSDFYGYTF

d_call: TRBD1
j_call: TRBJ1-3
clone_size: .
v_call: TRBV13
cdr3_nt: TGTGCCAGCAGCACCGGGACAGGGGGCACGAACACCATATATTTT
cdr3_aa: CASSTGTGGTNTIYF

d_call: .
j_call: TRBJ1-5
clone_size: .
v_call: TRBV7-6
cdr3_nt: TGTGCCAGCAGCTTAGGGCTGGGCAGGGAGAGGAGCAATCAGCCCCAGCATTTT
cdr3_aa: CASSLGLGRERSNQPQHF

d_call: .
j_call: TRBJ2-3
clone_size: .
v_call: TRBV19
cdr3_nt: TGTGCCAGCGAACAGGATAACACAGATACGCAGTATTTT
cdr3_aa: CASEQDNTDTQYF

d_call: .
j_call: TRBJ2-2
clone_size: many
v_call: TRBV12-3/TRBV12-4
cdr3_nt: TGTGCCAGCGAAATGGCCTGGGGTACCGGGGAGCTGTTTTTT
cdr3_aa: CASEMAWGTGELFF

d_call: TRBD1
j_call: TRBJ2-3
clone_size: .
v_call: TRBV24-1
cdr3_nt: TGTGCCACCAGTGACCCGGGACAGAACACAGATACGCAGTATTTT
cdr3_aa: CATSDPGQNTDTQYF

d_call: TRBD1
j_call: TRBJ2-3
clone_size: few
v_call: TRBV27
cdr3_nt: TGTGCCAGCAGTTTACTGGCAGGGGGCGCAGGAAGCACAGATACGCAGTATTTT
cdr3_aa: CASSLLAGGAGSTDTQYF

d_call: .
j_call: TRBJ2-3
clone_size: many
v_call: TRBV7-8
cdr3_nt: TGTGCCAGCAGCCACGACAGTATCGGGGACCCAGATACGCAGTATTTT
cdr3_aa: CASSHDSIGDPDTQYF

d_call: .
j_call: TRBJ2-2
clone_size: few
v_call: TRBV28
cdr3_nt: TGTGCCAGCAGTTTATCCGACAGTCCCGGGACCGGGGAGCTGTTTTTT
cdr3_aa: CASSLSDSPGTGELFF

d_call: TRBD1
j_call: TRBJ2-1
clone_size: .
v_call: TRBV10-3
cdr3_nt: TGTGCCATCACAAAGGGACAGGGAGAGGGATATGAGCAGTTCTTC
cdr3_aa: CAITKGQGEGYEQFF

d_call: TRBD2
j_call: TRBJ2-2
clone_size: .
v_call: TRBV6-6
cdr3_nt: TGTGCCAGCAGTTACTCGAGTCTAGCGGTAGGCGGGGAGCTGTTTTTT
cdr3_aa: CASSYSSLAVGGELFF

d_call: TRBD1
j_call: TRBJ2-5
clone_size: .
v_call: TRBV7-4
cdr3_nt: TGTGCCAACACTGTTATGGACAGGGGGCGCCCGGAGACCCAGTACTTC
cdr3_aa: CANTVMDRGRPETQYF

d_call: .
j_call: TRBJ1-1
clone_size: .
v_call: TRBV27
cdr3_nt: TGTGCCAGCAGTTTTCTTGGGATAGCCACTGAAGCTTTCTTT
cdr3_aa: CASSFLGIATEAFF

d_call: .
j_call: TRBJ2-7
clone_size: few
v_call: TRBV11-2
cdr3_nt: TGTGCCAGCAGCTTACTCCCGGTAGACGAGCAGTACTTC
cdr3_aa: CASSLLPVDEQYF

d_call: .
j_call: TRBJ1-5
clone_size: .
v_call: TRBV6-1
cdr3_nt: TGTGCCAGCAGGGGATTTGTGGGGTACAATCAGCCCCAGCATTTT
cdr3_aa: CASRGFVGYNQPQHF

d_call: TRBD1
j_call: TRBJ2-2
clone_size: few
v_call: TRBV6-2/TRBV6-3
cdr3_nt: TGTGCCAGCATAACCGGGACAGGGAACACCGGGGAGCTGTTTTTT
cdr3_aa: CASITGTGNTGELFF

d_call: TRBD1
j_call: TRBJ2-4
clone_size: .
v_call: TRBV29-1
cdr3_nt: TGCAGCGTTCTGGGACAGCTCCTAGACATTCAGTACTTC
cdr3_aa: CSVLGQLLDIQYF

d_call: .
j_call: TRBJ2-1
clone_size: .
v_call: TRBV5-4
cdr3_nt: TGTGCCAGCAGCTTAGAGGGGACTGCACGCTGGGAGCAGTTCTTC
cdr3_aa: CASSLEGTARWEQFF

d_call: .
j_call: TRBJ1-3
clone_size: once
v_call: TRBV9
cdr3_nt: TGTGCCAGCAGCGTAACGGACACCCAGGGAAACACCATATATTTT
cdr3_aa: CASSVTDTQGNTIYF

d_call: .
j_call: TRBJ1-2
clone_size: .
v_call: TRBV4-3
cdr3_nt: TGCGCCAGCAGCCCCCGTGGGGGCAGCGATGGCTACACCTTC
cdr3_aa: CASSPRGGSDGYTF

d_call: .
j_call: TRBJ1-1
clone_size: .
v_call: TRBV19
cdr3_nt: TGTGCCAGTAGTATGTCGCCAGGGACTGAAGCTTTCTTT
cdr3_aa: CASSMSPGTEAFF

d_call: .
j_call: TRBJ1-1
clone_size: .
v_call: TRBV5-1
cdr3_nt: TGCGCCAGCAGCTTCTATACGGGCGCCGGGAACACTGAAGCTTTCTTT
cdr3_aa: CASSFYTGAGNTEAFF

d_call: .
j_call: TRBJ2-5
clone_size: few
v_call: TRBV27
cdr3_nt: TGTGCCAGCAGCCACACTTGGGCAGGAAAAAACCAAGAGACCCAGTACTTC
cdr3_aa: CASSHTWAGKNQETQYF